This record concerns one T cell receptor beta chain sequence. This clone was seen once. What this receptor recognizes is not known. No per-base quality is available; no much larger clone lies one base away. From its cysteine to its phenylalanine, the CDR3 spans 10 amino acids. This entry keeps only the CDR3 DNA: 30 bases, framed from base 1. Taken from the germline V gene (reference sequence), the CDR1 and CDR2 loops are DFQATT and SNEGSKA. TCRbeta CDR3 regions were amplified from genomic DNA by means of the immunoSEQ Assay, a bias-controlled multiplex PCR. In the paper's pipeline: The number of nucleated cells in each sample was estimated from the amplification of reference gene primers within the assay. To quantify the absolute abundance of each unique TCRbeta CDR3 rearrangement, sequence reads were collapsed and filtered. Productive Simpson clonality was computed per sample as the square root of Simpson's diversity index over productive rearrangements. This is the immuneACCESS table as TCRdb keeps it, with only in-frame sequences that have V and J called. A part of the clones is gone; compared with another copy, unresolved V genes explain less than half, and the rest is unexplained. V, J and clone size were drawn from that table, and D and trimming were deduced from the DNA. In all, the sample holds around 68,000 clones, and roughly 87% of those were seen once. About 2.9% of the sample goes to the ten largest clones.

The collaborating institutions used their own protocols to collect whole blood in K2EDTA tubes. Collaborator samples were shipped for TCRbeta analysis as frozen whole blood, isolated PBMCs, or DNA extracted from either sample type. This record comes from a study of blood T cell repertoires in COVID-19 (TCRdb year 2020). With respect to the entire study: The collaborator samples originated in the United States, Italy and Spain and spanned the acute and convalescent phases of COVID-19. The material from the prospective study consisted of cDNA or gDNA derived from T cells, B-cell-depleted T cells, or PBMCs. Deeply sampled blood TCRbeta repertoires from subjects exposed to, actively infected with, or recovered from COVID-19 were included in the dataset. The repertoires were made available in a free public database intended to serve as a resource for research on the immune response to SARS-CoV-2. The samples were drawn from two sources: the first 160 participants of the ongoing ImmuneRACE study, and 950 to 1,500 subjects contributed by 6 global collaborators. The sample metadata nearly always contained a de-identified subject ID, COVID-19 status, age in years and sex. HLA class I and class II types, where available, came from metadata supplied by the sample provider rather than from assay-based typing. The research as a whole found: The quantity of clinical and demographic metadata differed by source and by participant and was supplied without curation.

This clonotype originated in a man older than 75 with acute or convalescent COVID-19. This chain is built from TRBV20-1 and TRBJ2-5; a confident D gene designation cannot be given. Sequencing was performed on peripheral blood. The encoded CDR3 is CSPSQETQYF. The nucleotides are TGCAGCCCCTCTCAGGAGACCCAGTACTTC.